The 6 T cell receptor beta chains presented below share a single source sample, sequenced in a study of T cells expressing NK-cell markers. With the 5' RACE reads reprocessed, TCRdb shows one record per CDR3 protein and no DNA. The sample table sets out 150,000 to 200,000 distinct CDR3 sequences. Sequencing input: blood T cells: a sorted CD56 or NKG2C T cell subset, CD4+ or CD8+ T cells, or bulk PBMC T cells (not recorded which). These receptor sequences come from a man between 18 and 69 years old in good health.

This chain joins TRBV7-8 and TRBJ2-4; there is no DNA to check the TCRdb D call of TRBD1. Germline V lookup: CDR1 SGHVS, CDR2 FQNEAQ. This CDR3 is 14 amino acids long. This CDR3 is CASRPAGTVGIQYF.

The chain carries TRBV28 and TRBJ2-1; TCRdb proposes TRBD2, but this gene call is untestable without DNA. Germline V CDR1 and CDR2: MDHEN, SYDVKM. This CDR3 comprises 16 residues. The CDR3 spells CASSSGGSKFYNEQFF.

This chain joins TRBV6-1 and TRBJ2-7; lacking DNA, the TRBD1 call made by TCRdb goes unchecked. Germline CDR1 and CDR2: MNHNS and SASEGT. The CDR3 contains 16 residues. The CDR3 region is CASSASGTRGSYEQYF.

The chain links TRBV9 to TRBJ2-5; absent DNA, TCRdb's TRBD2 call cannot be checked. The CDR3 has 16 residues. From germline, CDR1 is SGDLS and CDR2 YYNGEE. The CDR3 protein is CASSAGTSGVWETQYF.

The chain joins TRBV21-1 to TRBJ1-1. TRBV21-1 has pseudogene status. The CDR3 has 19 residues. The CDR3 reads CASKMCRPAGAGLNTEAFF.

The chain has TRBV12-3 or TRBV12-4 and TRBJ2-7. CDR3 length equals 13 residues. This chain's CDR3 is CASSPDARYEQYF.